This T cell receptor (beta chain) was found in a study of T cell responses to AZD1222 COVID-19 vaccine. Study results and caveats: Among the donors, most were white British and more were female, and clonal diversity was possibly underestimated. Researchers report vaccine-associated CD4 TCRs spanning spike, with dominance at 160-218 and 743-854.

Repertoires were generated with immunoSEQ multiplex PCR, while TCRdb's copy carries only in-frame clones and drops some. The table lists about 150,000 clones, 92% of them singletons. Looked up from germline, CDR1 is LNHDA and CDR2 is SQIVND (reference sequence). The CDR3 runs to 15 residues. V was cut by 10 bases and J by 1 base, with 17 bases left in between. Recipients boosted at about 4 weeks or about 12 weeks are pooled. A remark on this clone: Its matching antigen is unknown.

Here the sequenced sample was peripheral blood, taken 28 days after the second AZD1222 dose. V usage is TRBV19 and J usage is TRBJ2-1, with D possibly matching TRBD2 (6 bases). This TCR was sampled from an adult who received the AZD1222 COVID-19 vaccine. Written as DNA, the CDR3 is TGTGCCACCTCCTCAGTCGGGAGATCCTACAATGAGCAGTTCTTC. Residues: CATSSVGRSYNEQFF.